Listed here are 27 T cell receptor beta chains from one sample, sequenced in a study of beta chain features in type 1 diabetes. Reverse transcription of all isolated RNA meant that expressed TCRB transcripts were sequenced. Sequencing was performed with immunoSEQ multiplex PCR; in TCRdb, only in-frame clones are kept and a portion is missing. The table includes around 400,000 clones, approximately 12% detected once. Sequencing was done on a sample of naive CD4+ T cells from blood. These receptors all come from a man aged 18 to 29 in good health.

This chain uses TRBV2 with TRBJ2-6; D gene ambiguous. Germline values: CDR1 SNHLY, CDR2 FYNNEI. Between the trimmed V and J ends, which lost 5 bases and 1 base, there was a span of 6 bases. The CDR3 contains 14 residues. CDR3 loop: CASSTVSGANVLTF. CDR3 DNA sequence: TGTGCCAGCAGTACAGTATCTGGGGCCAACGTCCTGACTTTC. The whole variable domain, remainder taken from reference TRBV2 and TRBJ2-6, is EPEVTQTPSHQVTQMGQEVILRCVPISNHLYFYWYRQILGQKVEFLVSFYNNEISEKSEIFDDQFSVERPDGSNFTLKIRSTKLEDSAMYFCASSTVSGANVLTFGAGSRLTVL.

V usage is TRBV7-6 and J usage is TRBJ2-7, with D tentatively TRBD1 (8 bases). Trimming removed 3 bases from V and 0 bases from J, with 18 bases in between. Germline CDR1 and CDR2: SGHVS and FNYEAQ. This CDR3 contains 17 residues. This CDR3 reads CASSFDPDREGSYEQYF. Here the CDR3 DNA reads TGTGCCAGCAGCTTTGATCCGGACAGGGAGGGCTCCTACGAGCAGTACTTC.

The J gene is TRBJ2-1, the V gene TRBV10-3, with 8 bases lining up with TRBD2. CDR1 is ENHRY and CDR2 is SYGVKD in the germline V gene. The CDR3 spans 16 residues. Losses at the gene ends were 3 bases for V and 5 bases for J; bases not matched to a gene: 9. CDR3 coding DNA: TGTGCCATCAGTGAAAACCCTAGCGGGTATGACAATGAGCAGTTCTTC. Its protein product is CAISENPSGYDNEQFF.

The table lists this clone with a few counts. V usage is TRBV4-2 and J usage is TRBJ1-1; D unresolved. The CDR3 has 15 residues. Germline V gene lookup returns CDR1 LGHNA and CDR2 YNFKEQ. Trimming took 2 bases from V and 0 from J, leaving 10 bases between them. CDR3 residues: CASSQFGLMNTEAFF. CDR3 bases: TGTGCCAGCAGCCAATTTGGCCTCATGAACACTGAAGCTTTCTTT.

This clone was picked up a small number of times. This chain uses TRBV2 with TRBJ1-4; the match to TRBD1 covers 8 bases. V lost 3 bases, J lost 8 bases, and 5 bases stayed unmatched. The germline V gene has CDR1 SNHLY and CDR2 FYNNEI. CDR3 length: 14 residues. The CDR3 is CASSEQGAREKLFF. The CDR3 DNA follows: TGTGCCAGCAGTGAGCAGGGGGCCCGGGAAAAACTGTTTTTT.

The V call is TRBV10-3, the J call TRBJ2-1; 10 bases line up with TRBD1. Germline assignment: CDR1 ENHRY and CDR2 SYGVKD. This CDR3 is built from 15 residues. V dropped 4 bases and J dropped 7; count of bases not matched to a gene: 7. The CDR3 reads CAISAPGQGINEQFF. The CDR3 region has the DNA TGTGCCATCAGTGCACCGGGACAGGGGATAAATGAGCAGTTCTTC.

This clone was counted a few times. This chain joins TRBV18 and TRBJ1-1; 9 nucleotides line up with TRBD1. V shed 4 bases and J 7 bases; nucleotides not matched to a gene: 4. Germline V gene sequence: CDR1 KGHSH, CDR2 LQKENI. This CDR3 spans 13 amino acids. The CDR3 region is CASSRGTGSEAFF. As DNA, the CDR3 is TGTGCCAGCTCACGGGGGACAGGGAGTGAAGCTTTCTTT. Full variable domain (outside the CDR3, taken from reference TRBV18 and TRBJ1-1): NAGVMQNPRHLVRRRGQEARLRCSPMKGHSHVYWYRQLPEEGLKFMVYLQKENIIDESGMPKERFSAEFPKEGPSILRIQQVVRGDSAAYFCASSRGTGSEAFFGQGTRLTVV.

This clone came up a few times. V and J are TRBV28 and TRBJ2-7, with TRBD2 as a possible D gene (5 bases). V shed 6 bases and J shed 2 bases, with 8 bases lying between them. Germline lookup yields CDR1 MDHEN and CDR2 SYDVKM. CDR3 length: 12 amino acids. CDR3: CASRLGTYEQYF. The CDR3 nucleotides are TGTGCCAGCAGACTCGGGACCTACGAGCAGTACTTC.

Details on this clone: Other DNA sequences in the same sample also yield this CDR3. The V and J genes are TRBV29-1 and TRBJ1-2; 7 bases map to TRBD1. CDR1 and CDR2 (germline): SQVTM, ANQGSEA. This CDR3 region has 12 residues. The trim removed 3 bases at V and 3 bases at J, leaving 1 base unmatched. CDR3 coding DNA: TGCAGCGTTGAGGGGACAGACTATGGCTACACCTTC. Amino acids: CSVEGTDYGYTF.

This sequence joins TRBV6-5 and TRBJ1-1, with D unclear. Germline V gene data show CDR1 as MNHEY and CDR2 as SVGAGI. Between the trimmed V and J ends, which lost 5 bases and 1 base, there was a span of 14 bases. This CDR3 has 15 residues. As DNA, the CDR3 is TGTGCCAGCAGTGCCCGTCGGGGTGCGAACACTGAAGCTTTCTTT. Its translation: CASSARRGANTEAFF.

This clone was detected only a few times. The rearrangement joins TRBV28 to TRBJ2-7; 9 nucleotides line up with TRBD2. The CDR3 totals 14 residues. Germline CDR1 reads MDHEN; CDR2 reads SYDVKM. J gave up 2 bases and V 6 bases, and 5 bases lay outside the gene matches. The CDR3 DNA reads TGTGCCAGCAGACTTAGCGGGGGAACCTACGAGCAGTACTTC. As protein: CASRLSGGTYEQYF. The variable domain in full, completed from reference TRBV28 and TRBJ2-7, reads DVKVTQSSRYLVKRTGEKVFLECVQDMDHENMFWYRQDPGLGLRLIYFSYDVKMKEKGDIPEGYSVSREKKERFSLILESASTNQTSMYLCASRLSGGTYEQYFGPGTRLTVT.

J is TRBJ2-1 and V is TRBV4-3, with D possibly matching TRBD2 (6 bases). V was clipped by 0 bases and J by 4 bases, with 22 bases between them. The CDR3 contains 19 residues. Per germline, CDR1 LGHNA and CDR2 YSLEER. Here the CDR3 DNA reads TGCGCCAGCAGCCAAGACTGGGAGCGTTCCGGGAGTGGGTACAATGAGCAGTTCTTC. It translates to CASSQDWERSGSGYNEQFF.

In DNA form, the CDR3 reads TGTGCCAGCAGTCCCCAGAGAAGCGGGGGCACAGATACGCAGTATTTT. The encoded protein is CASSPQRSGGTDTQYF. The chain employs TRBV28 and TRBJ2-3; 7 bases align to TRBD2. Germline CDR1 and CDR2: MDHEN and SYDVKM. This CDR3 contains 16 residues. With V trimmed by 5 bases and J by 1 base, 9 bases remained unmatched. Variable domain in full (rest from reference TRBV28 and TRBJ2-3): DVKVTQSSRYLVKRTGEKVFLECVQDMDHENMFWYRQDPGLGLRLIYFSYDVKMKEKGDIPEGYSVSREKKERFSLILESASTNQTSMYLCASSPQRSGGTDTQYFGPGTRLTVL.

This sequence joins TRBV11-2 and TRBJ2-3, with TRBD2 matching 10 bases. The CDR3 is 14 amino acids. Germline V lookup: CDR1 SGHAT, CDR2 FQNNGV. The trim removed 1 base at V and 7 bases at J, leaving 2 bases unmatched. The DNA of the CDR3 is TGTGCCAGCAGCTTAGGACTAGCGGGTCATACGCAGTATTTT. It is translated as CASSLGLAGHTQYF. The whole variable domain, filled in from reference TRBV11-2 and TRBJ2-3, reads EAGVAQSPRYKIIEKRQSVAFWCNPISGHATLYWYQQILGQGPKLLIQFQNNGVVDDSQLPKDRFSAERLKGVDSTLKIQPAKLEDSAVYLCASSLGLAGHTQYFGPGTRLTVL.

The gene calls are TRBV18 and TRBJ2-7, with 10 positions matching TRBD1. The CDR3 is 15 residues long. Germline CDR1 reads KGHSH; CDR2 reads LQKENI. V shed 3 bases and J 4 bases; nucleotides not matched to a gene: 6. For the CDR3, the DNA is TGTGCCAGCTCACCCGGGACAGGGGTTTCTTACGAGCAGTACTTC. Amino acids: CASSPGTGVSYEQYF.

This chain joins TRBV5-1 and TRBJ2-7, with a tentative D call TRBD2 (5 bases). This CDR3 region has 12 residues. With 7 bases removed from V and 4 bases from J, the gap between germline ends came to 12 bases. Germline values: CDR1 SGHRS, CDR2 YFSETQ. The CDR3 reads CASRKEGYEQYF. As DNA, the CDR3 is TGCGCCAGCCGGAAAGAGGGTTACGAGCAGTACTTC.

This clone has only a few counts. CDR3: CASSLGTVNNQPQHF. DNA of the CDR3: TGCGCCAGCAGCTTAGGGACAGTCAACAATCAGCCCCAGCATTTT. The V call is TRBV5-1, the J call TRBJ1-5; 7 positions agree with TRBD1. V gave up 2 bases and J gave up 3 bases; unmatched junction bases: 5. Germline V gene sequence: CDR1 SGHRS, CDR2 YFSETQ. This CDR3 is built from 15 residues.

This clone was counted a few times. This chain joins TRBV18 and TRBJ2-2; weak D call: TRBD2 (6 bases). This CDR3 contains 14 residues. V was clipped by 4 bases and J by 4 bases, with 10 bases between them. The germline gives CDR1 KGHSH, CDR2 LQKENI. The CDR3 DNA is TGTGCCAGCTCACGGGACTTCGTCACCGGGGAGCTGTTTTTT. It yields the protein CASSRDFVTGELFF.

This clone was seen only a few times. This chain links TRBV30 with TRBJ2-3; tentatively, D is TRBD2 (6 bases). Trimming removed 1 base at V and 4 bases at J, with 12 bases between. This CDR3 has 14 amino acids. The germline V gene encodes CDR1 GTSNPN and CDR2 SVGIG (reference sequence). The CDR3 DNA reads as TGTGCCTGGAGTGATCCTGCGGGGCCAGATACGCAGTATTTT. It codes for CAWSDPAGPDTQYF.

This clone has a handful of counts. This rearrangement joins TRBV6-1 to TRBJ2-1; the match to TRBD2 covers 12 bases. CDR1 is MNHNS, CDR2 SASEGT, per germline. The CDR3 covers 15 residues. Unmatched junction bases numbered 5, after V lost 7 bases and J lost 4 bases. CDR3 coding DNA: TGTGCCAGCACACTAGCGGGGGGCGGTTACAATGAGCAGTTCTTC. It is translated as CASTLAGGGYNEQFF.

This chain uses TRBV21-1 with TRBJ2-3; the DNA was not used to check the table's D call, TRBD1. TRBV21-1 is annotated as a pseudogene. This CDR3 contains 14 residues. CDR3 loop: CASSKRQGTDTQYF. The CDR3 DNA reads TGTGCCAGCAGCAAAAGACAAGGCACAGATACGCAGTATTTT.

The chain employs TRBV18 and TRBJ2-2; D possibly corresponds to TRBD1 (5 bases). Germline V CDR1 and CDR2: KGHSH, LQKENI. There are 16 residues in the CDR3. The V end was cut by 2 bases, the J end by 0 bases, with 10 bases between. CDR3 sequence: CASSPIVGANTGELFF. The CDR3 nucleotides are TGTGCCAGCTCACCAATCGTAGGGGCGAACACCGGGGAGCTGTTTTTT.

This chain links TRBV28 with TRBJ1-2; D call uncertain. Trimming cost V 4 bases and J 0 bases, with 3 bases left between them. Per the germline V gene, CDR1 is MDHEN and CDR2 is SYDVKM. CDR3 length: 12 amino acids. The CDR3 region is CASSSSNYGYTF. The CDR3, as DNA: TGTGCCAGCAGTTCCTCTAACTATGGCTACACCTTC.

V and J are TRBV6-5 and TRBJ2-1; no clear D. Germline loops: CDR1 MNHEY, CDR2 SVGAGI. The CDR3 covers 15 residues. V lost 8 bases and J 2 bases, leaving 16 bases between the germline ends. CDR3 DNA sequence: TGTGCCAGCCGGTACCTCTCTCCTACCTACAATGAGCAGTTCTTC. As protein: CASRYLSPTYNEQFF.

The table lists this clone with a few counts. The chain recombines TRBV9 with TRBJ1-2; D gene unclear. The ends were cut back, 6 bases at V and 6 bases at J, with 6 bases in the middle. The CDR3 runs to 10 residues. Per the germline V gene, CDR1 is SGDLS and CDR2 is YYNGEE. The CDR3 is CASTGNGYTF. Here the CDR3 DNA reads TGTGCCAGCACGGGGAATGGCTACACCTTC.

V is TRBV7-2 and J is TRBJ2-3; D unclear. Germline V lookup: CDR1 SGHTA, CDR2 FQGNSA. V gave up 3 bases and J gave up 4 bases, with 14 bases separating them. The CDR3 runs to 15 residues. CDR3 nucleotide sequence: TGTGCCAGCAGCTTTAGTCTTTCGGTCGCAGATACGCAGTATTTT. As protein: CASSFSLSVADTQYF. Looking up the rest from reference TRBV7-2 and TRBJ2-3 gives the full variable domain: GAGVSQSPSNKVTEKGKDVELRCDPISGHTALYWYRQSLGQGLEFLIYFQGNSAPDKSGLPSDRFSAERTGGSVSTLTIQRTQQEDSAVYLCASSFSLSVADTQYFGPGTRLTVL.

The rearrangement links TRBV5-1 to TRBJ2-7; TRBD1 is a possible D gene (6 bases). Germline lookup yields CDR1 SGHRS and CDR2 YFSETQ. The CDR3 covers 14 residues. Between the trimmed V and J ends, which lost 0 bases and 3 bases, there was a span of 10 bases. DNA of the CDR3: TGCGCCAGCAGCTTGGATGGACAGATCTACGAGCAGTACTTC. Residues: CASSLDGQIYEQYF.